A selection of T cell receptor beta chains follows, all from one sample in a study of T cell repertoires in cytomegalovirus infection. One entry per CDR3 protein results from TCRdb running MiXCR on the reads. The repertoire includes 200,000 or so distinct CDR3 sequences, 28% of them detected once, and about 31% sits in the top ten. The source material was PBMCs. The receptors were gathered from a human donor in good health (CMV status not recorded). Some clones in this sample may be carry-over from other donors' samples. Both conserved end residues are part of each CDR3. A D gene is named only where the DNA matches it firmly. Size values are once, few and many counts, or a class for expanded clones, and some rows have none.

clone size	D gene	J gene	V gene	CDR3 DNA	CDR3 protein
many	-	TRBJ2-7	TRBV11-2	TGTGCCAGCAGCCCCTTGGGACACCGCCTCTCCTACGAGCAGTACTTC	CASSPLGHRLSYEQYF
-	-	TRBJ1-6	TRBV6-1	TGTGCCAGCAGTCAGGCGGGTGCGAGTTCACCCCTCCACTTT	CASSQAGASSPLHF
many	TRBD2	TRBJ2-7	TRBV7-2	TGTGCCAGCAGCTTAGAGGGGACTAGCGGCTCCTACGAGCAGTACTTC	CASSLEGTSGSYEQYF
-	-	TRBJ1-1	TRBV2	TGTGCCAGCAGTGCTAGGACAATGACTGAAGCTTTCTTT	CASSARTMTEAFF
few	-	TRBJ2-2	TRBV5-6	TGTGCCAGCAGCCCGAGTGGGCAAGGCGGGGAGCTGTTTTTT	CASSPSGQGGELFF
-	-	TRBJ1-5	TRBV28	TGTGCCAGCAGGGCCAGCAATCAGCCCCAGCATTTT	CASRASNQPQHF
once	-	TRBJ2-2	TRBV9	TGTGCCAGCAGCCCACCGACAGGCACCGGGGAGCTGTTTTTT	CASSPPTGTGELFF
few	-	TRBJ1-1	TRBV7-2	TGTGCCAGCAGCTTGGACACCGCAGGCACGAACACTGAAGCTTTCTTT	CASSLDTAGTNTEAFF
few	TRBD1	TRBJ2-1	TRBV6-6	TGTGCCAGCAGTCCCCCTTCCGGGGACAGCGACAATGAGCAGTTCTTC	CASSPPSGDSDNEQFF
-	-	TRBJ2-2	TRBV19	TGTGCCAGTTCAGAGAATTCGAACACCGGGGAGCTGTTTTTT	CASSENSNTGELFF
-	-	TRBJ2-3	TRBV6-2/TRBV6-3	TGTGCCAGCAGTTACGGAGATAGCACAGATACGCAGTATTTT	CASSYGDSTDTQYF
-	-	TRBJ1-2	TRBV28	TGTGCCAGCAGTTTAGGGGTCTATGGCTACACCTTC	CASSLGVYGYTF
-	-	TRBJ1-6	TRBV5-1	TGCGCCAGCAGCGTAGACGGTCATAAGAATTCACCCCTCCACTTT	CASSVDGHKNSPLHF
-	TRBD2	TRBJ2-5	TRBV2	TGTGCCAGCAGTAAGGGACTAGCGGGGGGAGAGACCCAGTACTTC	CASSKGLAGGETQYF
-	-	TRBJ1-2	TRBV7-3	TGTGCCAGCAGCCCAGTGTCAGGGGTTGACTATGGCTACACCTTC	CASSPVSGVDYGYTF
-	-	TRBJ2-2	TRBV7-2	TGTGCCAGCAGCTTAGGTTCGGGAGCGAACACCGGGGAGCTGTTTTTT	CASSLGSGANTGELFF
many	-	TRBJ1-2	TRBV20-1	TGCAGTGCTAGAGGGGGGCAGGGGCCCAACTTTGGAGGCTACACCTTC	CSARGGQGPNFGGYTF
-	-	TRBJ1-5	TRBV6-5	TGTGCCAGCAGTGAGGACCCGACAGGTAATCAGCCCCAGCATTTT	CASSEDPTGNQPQHF
few	-	TRBJ1-2	TRBV7-2	TGTGCCAGCAGCCAGACAGCCAACTATGGCTACACCTTC	CASSQTANYGYTF
few	-	TRBJ1-1	TRBV4-3	TGCGCCAGCAGCCCTACCTTAGGGGGTAGCTATGCTTTCTTT	CASSPTLGGSYAFF
few	-	TRBJ2-1	TRBV4-2	TGTGCCAGCAGCCAAGAACTCCTGCGTTTGAATGAGCAGTTCTTC	CASSQELLRLNEQFF
many	-	TRBJ1-3	TRBV11-2	TGTGCCAGCAGGAAAACCTCTGGAAACACCATATATTTT	CASRKTSGNTIYF
-	-	TRBJ1-1	TRBV12-3/TRBV12-4	TGTGCCAGCGGCCAAGGGACGGTCTTGGGCACTGAAGCTTTCTTT	CASGQGTVLGTEAFF
many	-	TRBJ2-1	TRBV7-2	TGTGCCAGCAGCTTGGTTCTTGGGGATGAGCAGTTCTTC	CASSLVLGDEQFF
-	-	TRBJ2-1	TRBV6-2/TRBV6-3	TGTGCCAGCAGTTACTCAGACAATGAGCAGTTCTTC	CASSYSDNEQFF
many	TRBD1	TRBJ1-5	TRBV6-5	TGTGCCAGCAGTTACTCCCGGGACAGGGCACGATGGCCCCAGCATTTT	CASSYSRDRARWPQHF
many	TRBD1	TRBJ2-3	TRBV7-2	TGTGCCAGCAGCTCGGGACAGGGGAGGAGAGATACGCAGTATTTT	CASSSGQGRRDTQYF
-	-	TRBJ1-1	TRBV6-5	TGTGCCAGCAGTTATGCAGGGGCCACTGAAGCTTTCTTT	CASSYAGATEAFF
-	-	TRBJ2-5	TRBV7-9	TGTGCCAGCAGCTTATCCGGGACGGTACAAGAGACCCAGTACTTC	CASSLSGTVQETQYF
-	-	TRBJ1-3	TRBV11-2	TGTGCCAGCACCACCACCCATGATTCTGGAAACACCATATATTTT	CASTTTHDSGNTIYF
many	-	TRBJ1-3	TRBV7-9	TGTGCCAGCAGCTTAAATCCCACCGGAAACACCATATATTTT	CASSLNPTGNTIYF
few	-	TRBJ1-1	TRBV5-4	TGTGCCAGCAGCGTGGACCCCGGGGGCATGAACACTGAAGCTTTCTTT	CASSVDPGGMNTEAFF
-	-	TRBJ1-5	TRBV12-3/TRBV12-4	TGTGCCAGCAGTTCTGGAGACGCCAGACCCCAGCATTTT	CASSSGDARPQHF
few	-	TRBJ1-1	TRBV30	TGTGCCTGGACAGGGGCGAGATTTATGAACACTGAAGCTTTCTTT	CAWTGARFMNTEAFF
-	-	TRBJ1-2	TRBV7-9	TGTGCCAGCACCCGAGGTTACTTCTATGGCTACACCTTC	CASTRGYFYGYTF
-	TRBD2	TRBJ2-1	TRBV10-1	TGCGCCAGCAGTCCGGGGGGGGGGCCTGAGCAGTTCTTC	CASSPGGGPEQFF
-	-	TRBJ2-6	TRBV28	TGTGCCATGGGGGACTCTGGGGCCAACGTCCTGACTTTC	CAMGDSGANVLTF
-	-	TRBJ1-4	TRBV6-6	TGTGCCAGCAGTCCCCGGAGCGGAAGGGAAAAACTGTTTTTT	CASSPRSGREKLFF
-	-	TRBJ1-2	TRBV7-3	TGTGCCAGCAGCCTAACCGCAGGGGACGGCTACACCTTC	CASSLTAGDGYTF
-	-	TRBJ1-4	TRBV4-1	TGCGCCAGCAGCCAAGGTCAGGTCGGACCTGAAAAACTGTTTTTT	CASSQGQVGPEKLFF
-	-	TRBJ1-2	TRBV7-9	TGTGCCAGCAGCCTGCCGGGAACCTATGGCTACACCTTC	CASSLPGTYGYTF
few	TRBD1	TRBJ1-2	TRBV12-3/TRBV12-4	TGTGCCAGCAGTCCGGGACAGGGCAGTGGCGGCTACACCTTC	CASSPGQGSGGYTF
few	-	TRBJ1-1	TRBV18	TGTGCCAGCTCACCAGGGACACGGGGCCTGAACACTGAAGCTTTCTTT	CASSPGTRGLNTEAFF
-	-	TRBJ2-3	TRBV11-2	TGTGCCAGCAGCTTAGATCCGGAGGGGGGGACAGATACGCAGTATTTT	CASSLDPEGGTDTQYF